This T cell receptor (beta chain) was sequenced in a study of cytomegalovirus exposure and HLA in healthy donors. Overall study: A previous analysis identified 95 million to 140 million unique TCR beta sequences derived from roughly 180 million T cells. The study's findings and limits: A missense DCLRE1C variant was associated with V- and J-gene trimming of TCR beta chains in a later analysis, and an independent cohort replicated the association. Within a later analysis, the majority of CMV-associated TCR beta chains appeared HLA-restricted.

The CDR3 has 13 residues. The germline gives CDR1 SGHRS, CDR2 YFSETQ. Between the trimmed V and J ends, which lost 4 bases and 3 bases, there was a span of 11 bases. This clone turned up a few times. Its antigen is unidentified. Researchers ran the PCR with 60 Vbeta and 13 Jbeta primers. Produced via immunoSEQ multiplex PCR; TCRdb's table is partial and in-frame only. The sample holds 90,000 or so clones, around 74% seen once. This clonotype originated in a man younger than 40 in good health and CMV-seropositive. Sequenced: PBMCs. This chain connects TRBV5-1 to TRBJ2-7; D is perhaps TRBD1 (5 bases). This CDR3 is CASSTGHYYEQYF. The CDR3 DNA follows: TGCGCCAGCAGCACAGGACATTACTACGAGCAGTACTTC.